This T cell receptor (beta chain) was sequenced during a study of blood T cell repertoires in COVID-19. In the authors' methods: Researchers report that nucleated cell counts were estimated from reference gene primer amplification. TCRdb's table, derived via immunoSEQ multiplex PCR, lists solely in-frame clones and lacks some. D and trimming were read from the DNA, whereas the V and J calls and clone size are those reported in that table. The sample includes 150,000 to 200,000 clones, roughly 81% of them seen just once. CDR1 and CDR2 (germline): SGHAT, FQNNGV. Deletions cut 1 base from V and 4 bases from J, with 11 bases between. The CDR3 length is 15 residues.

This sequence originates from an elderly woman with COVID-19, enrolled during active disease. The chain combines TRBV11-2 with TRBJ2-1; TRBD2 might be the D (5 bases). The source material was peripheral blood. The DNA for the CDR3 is TGTGCCAGCAGCTTAGGTACAGCGGCGTACAATGAGCAGTTCTTC. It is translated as CASSLGTAAYNEQFF. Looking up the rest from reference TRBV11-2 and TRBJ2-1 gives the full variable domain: EAGVAQSPRYKIIEKRQSVAFWCNPISGHATLYWYQQILGQGPKLLIQFQNNGVVDDSQLPKDRFSAERLKGVDSTLKIQPAKLEDSAVYLCASSLGTAAYNEQFFGPGTRLTVL.